Listed below are T cell receptor beta chains from one sample, sequenced in a study of regulatory T cells in long-lasting Graves disease. From the multiplex PCR reads, TCRdb called clonotypes with MiXCR, one entry per CDR3 protein. The table includes roughly 500,000 distinct CDR3 sequences, around 12% detected once. These data were also filed under a second study, of T cells in Graves' hyperthyroidism and ophthalmopathy.

Sequences were derived from peripheral blood mononuclear cells (PBMCs), sampled at new diagnosis, from a patient treated with antithyroid drugs. All receptors derive from a woman aged 30 to 39 with Graves disease. Each CDR3 is given with its conserved first and last residue. A D gene is named only where the DNA matches it firmly. Not all rows give a size; the values are once, few, many and, for expanded clones, a class.

>TRBV12-3/TRBV12-4|few|.|TRBJ2-5
TGTGCCAGCAGTTTGACTAGGCACGAGACCCAGTACTTC
CASSLTRHETQYF
>TRBV28|.|TRBD1|TRBJ1-1
TGTGCCAGCAGTTTATTCGGTGGACAGGGAATGAACACTGAAGCTTTCTTT
CASSLFGGQGMNTEAFF
>TRBV6-2/TRBV6-3|many|TRBD2|TRBJ2-1
TGTGCCAGCAGGAGACTAGCGGGTAAGCCGTATGAGCAGTTCTTC
CASRRLAGKPYEQFF
>TRBV7-2|many|TRBD2|TRBJ2-5
TGTGCCAGCAGCTTCCTGGGACTAGCGGGAGCAGAGACCCAGTACTTC
CASSFLGLAGAETQYF
>TRBV9|many|TRBD1|TRBJ2-1
TGTGCCAGCAGTCCAGGGGGACAGGTCAATGAGCAGTTCTTC
CASSPGGQVNEQFF
>TRBV28|many|.|TRBJ1-5
TGTGCCAGTCAGGGGTCCCATCAGCCCCAGCATTTT
CASQGSHQPQHF
>TRBV4-2|few|.|TRBJ2-7
TGTGCCAGCAGCCAAGAGGACACGATCTCCTACGAGCAGTACTTC
CASSQEDTISYEQYF
>TRBV20-1|many|.|TRBJ2-2
TGCAGCGCCACCAACCGACGTGAACCCGGGGAGCTGTTTTTT
CSATNRREPGELFF
>TRBV7-3|many|TRBD2|TRBJ2-3
TGTGCCAGCAGCTTGGGGGGGTTCGCGGATACGCAGTATTTT
CASSLGGFADTQYF
>TRBV4-1|.|.|TRBJ2-3
TGCGCCAGCAGCCACCCTCGCGTGGGAACAGATACGCAGTATTTT
CASSHPRVGTDTQYF
>TRBV19|.|.|TRBJ1-2
TGTGCCAGTAGTATATTTGGAGGAGGGTATGGCTACACCTTC
CASSIFGGGYGYTF
>TRBV6-1|few|.|TRBJ2-5
TGTGCCAGCAGCGCGGGTCGAGAAGAGACCCAGTACTTC
CASSAGREETQYF
>TRBV28|few|TRBD1|TRBJ1-6
TGTGCCAGCAGTCGAAGGGCCAGGACAGGGAGCATCGGTTCGGCCCTCCACTTT
CASSRRARTGSIGSALHF
>TRBV5-1|few|.|TRBJ1-2
TGCGCCAGCAGCTTTGGCGATACGCCTAACTATGGCTACACCTTC
CASSFGDTPNYGYTF
>TRBV14|many|TRBD2|TRBJ2-1
TGTGCCAGCAGCCAATGGGCGGGTAGCGGGAGCTCCTACAATGAGCAGTTCTTC
CASSQWAGSGSSYNEQFF
>TRBV24-1|many|TRBD2|TRBJ2-1
TGTGCCACCAGTGATGGGACTAGCGGGATGTTCCATGAGCAGTTCTTC
CATSDGTSGMFHEQFF
>TRBV20-1|.|.|TRBJ1-5
TGCAGTGCTAGAGTCGCGGCGGGGGCTTGGACCTATCAGCCCCAGCATTTT
CSARVAAGAWTYQPQHF
>TRBV30|many|.|TRBJ2-1
TGTGCCTGGAGTGTGAAGGGGGTACATGAGCAGTTCTTC
CAWSVKGVHEQFF
>TRBV29-1|many|.|TRBJ1-1
TGCAGCGTTGGAAGTTTTGGGGGAGAAGCTTTCTTT
CSVGSFGGEAFF
>TRBV6-2/TRBV6-3|many|TRBD1|TRBJ1-5
TGTGCCAGCAGATCCCGACAGGGGAATCAGCCCCAGCATTTT
CASRSRQGNQPQHF
>TRBV27|many|TRBD2|TRBJ2-1
TGTGCCAGCAGTTTTCGCTCGCGGGAGGATAGGAATGAGCAGTTCTTC
CASSFRSREDRNEQFF
>TRBV11-3|many|.|TRBJ2-1
TGTGCCAGCAGCTTAGCCCGGGAGCTACGGGGGCATGAGCAGTTCTTC
CASSLARELRGHEQFF
>TRBV2|many|.|TRBJ1-2
TGTGCCAGCAGTGAGGAGAGAAGTTCCTATGGCTACACCTTC
CASSEERSSYGYTF
>TRBV29-1|few|TRBD1|TRBJ1-6
TGCAGCGTTTCCGACAGGGTGGGGCCCCTCCACTTT
CSVSDRVGPLHF
>TRBV2|many|.|TRBJ2-1
TGTGCCACCTGTTTGGGGGCCGGTCATAATGAGCAGTTCTTC
CATCLGAGHNEQFF
>TRBV20-1|few|.|TRBJ1-2
TGCAGTGCTAGTTCTTTTGGACATAATGGCTACACCTTC
CSASSFGHNGYTF
>TRBV7-9|many|TRBD2|TRBJ2-3
TGTGCCAGCACCCCAGCGGGAGAGGTTGATACGCAGTATTTT
CASTPAGEVDTQYF
>TRBV29-1|few|TRBD2|TRBJ2-1
TGCAGCGTCACTAGCGGGAGCGGGGATGAGCAGTTCTTC
CSVTSGSGDEQFF
>TRBV6-1|many|TRBD1|TRBJ1-4
TGTGCCAGCTCCTCGGTTAGAGGACAGGGGGCCCTCCTGGAAAAACTGTTTTTT
CASSSVRGQGALLEKLFF
>TRBV7-9|many|.|TRBJ1-4
TGTGCCAGCAGCGGCCTTGGGGGTTTGGGTGAAAAACTGTTTTTT
CASSGLGGLGEKLFF
>TRBV10-3|many|TRBD2|TRBJ2-7
TGTGCCATCAGTGCCCCCCCCGCAGCGGGAGGTTCCTACGAGCAGTACTTC
CAISAPPAAGGSYEQYF
>TRBV14|.|.|TRBJ2-5
TGTGCCAGCAGCCAACCATTCTGGTACCAAGAGATCCAGTACTTC
CASSQPFWYQEIQYF
>TRBV10-3|many|TRBD2|TRBJ2-7
TGTGCCTCTAACCTAGCGGTGAACTACGAGCAGTACTTC
CASNLAVNYEQYF
>TRBV28|.|.|TRBJ1-5
TGTGCCAGCAGCCCTAGAGGGATTAGCAATCAGCCCCAGCATTTT
CASSPRGISNQPQHF
>TRBV11-2|many|.|TRBJ2-2
TGTGCCAGCAGCTTGGGTACGTTGGCTGCGAACACCGGGGAGCTGTTTTTT
CASSLGTLAANTGELFF
>TRBV12-3/TRBV12-4|many|.|TRBJ2-4
TGTGCCGTTCAGCAGTCGGGCAAAAACATTCAGTACTTC
CAVQQSGKNIQYF
>TRBV7-9|.|TRBD2|TRBJ2-2
TGTGCCAGCAGCACCCCCCCCCCGGGACTAGCGGCAACCGGGGAGCTGTTTTTT
CASSTPPPGLAATGELFF
>TRBV5-1|.|TRBD1|TRBJ2-2
TGCGCCAGCAGCCGGTTAGGGGGCAACACCGGGGAGCTGTTTTTT
CASSRLGGNTGELFF
>TRBV11-2|many|.|TRBJ2-1
TGTGCCAGCAGCCCGCCGAACAATGAGCAGTTCTTC
CASSPPNNEQFF
>TRBV2|many|.|TRBJ2-7
TGTGCCAGCAGGACAGGAAATTCCTACGAGCAGTACTTC
CASRTGNSYEQYF
>TRBV2|many|.|TRBJ2-7
TGTGCCAGCAGTGAAGAGAGAAACTACGAGCAGTACTTC
CASSEERNYEQYF
>TRBV2|.|.|TRBJ2-5
TGTGCCAGCAACAGGGATATTCAAGAGACCCAGTACTTC
CASNRDIQETQYF
>TRBV19|many|.|TRBJ2-2
TGTGCCAGTAGTACCGAACCGCCCCGTAGTAGCGGGGAGCTGTTTTTT
CASSTEPPRSSGELFF
>TRBV18|.|.|TRBJ1-1
TGTGCCAGCTCACCGTACAGACTTTTAAACACTGAAGCTTTCTTT
CASSPYRLLNTEAFF
>TRBV6-2/TRBV6-3|many|.|TRBJ1-1
TGTGCCAGCAGTTACTTCGGAAAAGGAGGGCCTAACACTGAAGCTTTCTTT
CASSYFGKGGPNTEAFF